A single sample is the source of the 21 T cell receptor beta chains below, sequenced in a study of blood T cell repertoires in COVID-19. Profiling relied on immunoSEQ multiplex PCR, and the TCRdb table lists in-frame clones only, not all of them. The table lists more than 150,000 clones, around 90% of them singletons. The sample was peripheral blood. All receptors derive from a man between 50 and 59 years old with acute or convalescent COVID-19.

The genes are TRBV28 and TRBJ1-1; D remains ambiguous. CDR1 and CDR2 from the germline V gene are MDHEN and SYDVKM. The length of the CDR3 is 14 residues. Trimming took off 4 bases at V and 1 base at J, with 10 bases between the two ends. The chain's CDR3 is CASSSGSGNTEAFF. DNA of the CDR3: TGTGCCAGCAGTTCGGGGTCAGGGAACACTGAAGCTTTCTTT. The complete variable domain, with remaining parts taken from reference TRBV28 and TRBJ1-1, reads DVKVTQSSRYLVKRTGEKVFLECVQDMDHENMFWYRQDPGLGLRLIYFSYDVKMKEKGDIPEGYSVSREKKERFSLILESASTNQTSMYLCASSSGSGNTEAFFGQGTRLTVV.

The J gene is TRBJ1-6, the V gene TRBV24-1, with TRBD1 identical over 11 bases. The germline V gene encodes CDR1 KGHDR and CDR2 SFDVKD. J was trimmed by 11 bases and V by 6 bases; bases with no gene match: 2. The CDR3 covers 13 residues. In DNA form, the CDR3 reads TGTGCCACCAGTCAGGGACAGGGGGCACCCCTCCACTTT. This gives the protein CATSQGQGAPLHF.

The rearrangement links TRBV6-5 to TRBJ2-1; D call uncertain. The CDR3 covers 12 residues. Trimming left V 5 bases short and J 9 bases short, with 11 bases between. Per germline, CDR1 MNHEY and CDR2 SVGAGI. The CDR3 nucleotides are TGTGCCAGCAGTCCATCTGTCGGTGAGCAGTTCTTC. This encodes CASSPSVGEQFF.

The CDR3 loop reads CASSWRESLQETQYF. CDR3 in DNA: TGCGCCAGCAGCTGGCGGGAGAGCCTACAAGAGACCCAGTACTTC. The chain combines TRBV5-1 with TRBJ2-5; 7 nucleotides align to TRBD2. The length of the CDR3 is 15 residues. The V segment lost 3 bases and the J segment 2 bases; nucleotides outside the gene matches: 7. In germline, CDR1 is SGHRS, CDR2 YFSETQ.

This clone was seen just once. The rearrangement links TRBV7-3 to TRBJ2-3; 14 bases align to TRBD2. V shed 5 bases and J 0 bases; nucleotides not matched to a gene: 4. The CDR3 extends over 17 amino acids. Per the germline V gene, CDR1 is SGHTA and CDR2 is FQGTGA. In nucleotides, the CDR3 is TGTGCCAGCAGCCGAGGACTAGCGGGGGGTAGCACAGATACGCAGTATTTT. It translates to CASSRGLAGGSTDTQYF.

The rearrangement joins TRBV6-5 to TRBJ2-3, with TRBD2 matching over 7 bases. The CDR3 has 15 residues. Per germline, CDR1 MNHEY and CDR2 SVGAGI. V trimming: 6 bases; J trimming: 1 base; junction bases outside the gene matches: 7. CDR3 protein: CASRATGGGTDTQYF. The CDR3 DNA is TGTGCCAGCAGGGCGACGGGGGGAGGCACAGATACGCAGTATTTT.

This chain connects TRBV2 to TRBJ1-5; the match to TRBD1 covers 7 bases. The trim removed 6 bases at V and 3 bases at J, leaving 5 bases unmatched. CDR3 length equals 14 residues. Germline V gene data show CDR1 as SNHLY and CDR2 as FYNNEI. CDR3 sequence (DNA): TGTGCCAGCAGAGGGGGACAGTTCAATCAGCCCCAGCATTTT. Its translation is CASRGGQFNQPQHF.

The chain uses TRBV19 and TRBJ1-5, with TRBD1 as a possible D gene (5 bases). The CDR3 length is 13 residues. CDR1 is LNHDA and CDR2 is SQIVND in the germline V gene (reference sequence). Trimming took off 7 bases at V and 3 bases at J, with 10 bases between the two ends. CDR3 bases: TGTGCCAGTACCTGGGGGGACAATCAGCCCCAGCATTTT. Translated: CASTWGDNQPQHF.

This clone was counted once. The CDR3 bases are TGTGCCAGCAGCATACAGGGGGTCGGTGAGCAGTTCTTC. This gives the protein CASSIQGVGEQFF. This chain connects TRBV21-1 to TRBJ2-1; the table assigns TRBD1, which was not confirmed against the DNA. TRBV21-1 is reported as a pseudogene. The CDR3 has 13 residues.

The CDR3 bases are TGCAGCGTTGAGGGACTAGCGGGAGGGCCGGGCACAGATACGCAGTATTTT. Its translation is CSVEGLAGGPGTDTQYF. The chain couples TRBV29-1 to TRBJ2-3; 16 bases agree with TRBD2. After removal of 3 bases from V and 1 base from J, the junction contained 4 bases not matched to a gene. The length of the CDR3 is 17 residues. Germline V gene lookup returns CDR1 SQVTM and CDR2 ANQGSEA.

This clone occurred once. The gene calls are TRBV2 and TRBJ1-1; TRBD1 aligns across 7 bases. This CDR3 region has 15 residues. J was trimmed by 5 bases and V by 6 bases; bases with no gene match: 12. CDR1 is SNHLY and CDR2 is FYNNEI in the germline V gene. CDR3 nucleotides: TGTGCCAGCAGCCTCGACAGGGTTGGAAGGACTGAAGCTTTCTTT. It yields the protein CASSLDRVGRTEAFF.

A few counts support this clone. The chain links TRBV27 to TRBJ1-5; possible D gene TRBD1, 6 bases. V was pared by 0 bases and J by 3 bases, with 9 bases between. Germline V gene data show CDR1 as MNHEY and CDR2 as SMNVEV (reference sequence). CDR3 length: 15 residues. This CDR3 is CASSLSGDTNQPQHF. The CDR3 DNA sequence: TGTGCCAGCAGTTTATCGGGGGACACCAATCAGCCCCAGCATTTT.

The genes are TRBV6-1 and TRBJ1-2; TRBD1 matches at 10 bases. The CDR3 covers 15 residues. The J segment lost 7 bases and the V segment lost 0 bases, leaving 5 bases of the junction unmatched. Germline CDR1 is MNHNS and CDR2 is SASEGT. CDR3 sequence (DNA): TGTGCCAGCAGTGAAGCTGACAGGGGGCGGGTTGGCTACACCTTC. Residues: CASSEADRGRVGYTF.

This chain uses TRBV29-1 with TRBJ2-7; 8 bases agree with TRBD1. CDR1 is SQVTM, CDR2 ANQGSEA, per germline. The CDR3 is made up of 11 amino acids. V was pared by 7 bases and J by 5 bases, with 4 bases of the junction left unmatched. CDR3 in amino acids: CSADRGNEQYF. In DNA, the CDR3 is TGCAGCGCCGACAGGGGCAACGAGCAGTACTTC.

This chain uses TRBV6-4 with TRBJ2-1; D remains unclear. Per the germline V gene, CDR1 is MRHNA and CDR2 is SNTAGT. The germline V and J ends were trimmed by 6 bases and 5 bases, with 8 bases remaining between them. This CDR3 contains 12 residues. This chain's CDR3 is CASRGTDNEQFF. In DNA, the CDR3 is TGTGCCAGCAGGGGTACAGACAATGAGCAGTTCTTC.

V usage is TRBV6-5 and J usage is TRBJ2-1; D is possibly TRBD1 (5 bases). This CDR3 has 15 amino acids. Germline V gene sequence: CDR1 MNHEY, CDR2 SVGAGI. With 0 bases removed from V and 5 bases from J, the gap between germline ends came to 11 bases. The CDR3 loop reads CASSYSYRGDNEQFF. The CDR3, as DNA: TGTGCCAGCAGTTACTCGTATAGGGGTGACAATGAGCAGTTCTTC.

The J gene is TRBJ2-2, the V gene TRBV3-1 (or the pseudogene TRBV3-2), with 16 bases aligning to TRBD2. In germline, CDR1 is LGHDT, CDR2 YNNKEL (reference sequence). V dropped 0 bases and J dropped 0; count of bases not matched to a gene: 10. CDR3 length equals 22 residues. CDR3 loop: CASSQETPGTSGRVSNTGELFF. CDR3 DNA: TGTGCCAGCAGCCAAGAAACGCCCGGGACTAGCGGGAGGGTGTCGAACACCGGGGAGCTGTTTTTT.

This clone was seen only a few times. The V call is TRBV11-2, the J call TRBJ2-7; 9 bases align to TRBD1. Germline trimming cut 1 base from V and 4 bases from J; bases unmatched to any gene: 11. Per the germline V gene, CDR1 is SGHAT and CDR2 is FQNNGV. The CDR3 length is 17 residues. As DNA, the CDR3 is TGTGCCAGCAGCTTAGTAGGGGCCGGGACAGGGCGATACGAGCAGTACTTC. Encoded protein: CASSLVGAGTGRYEQYF.

The J gene is TRBJ1-1, the V gene TRBV7-9; TRBD1 matches 8 bases. The CDR3 is made up of 14 amino acids. Germline V lookup: CDR1 SEHNR, CDR2 FQNEAQ (reference sequence). V gave up 5 bases and J gave up 4 bases; unmatched junction bases: 6. The CDR3 sequence: CASSIGQGGTEAFF. As DNA, the CDR3 is TGTGCCAGCAGCATCGGACAGGGTGGCACTGAAGCTTTCTTT.

This chain joins TRBV5-4 and TRBJ1-1; 8 positions match TRBD1. CDR3 length: 15 amino acids. The ends lost 4 bases at V and 1 base at J; junction bases unmatched: 6. From germline, CDR1 is SGHNT and CDR2 YYREEE (reference sequence). Here the CDR3 reads CASSGSDRANTEAFF. Here the CDR3 DNA reads TGTGCCAGCAGCGGGTCGGACAGGGCGAACACTGAAGCTTTCTTT.

This clone was seen more than once but under ten times. The CDR3 reads CASSPIGQGGSETQYF. Here the CDR3 DNA reads TGTGCCAGCTCACCAATCGGCCAGGGCGGATCGGAGACCCAGTACTTC. The chain has TRBV18 and TRBJ2-5, with a possible D match to TRBD1 (5 bases). The CDR3 contains 16 residues. Germline CDR1 reads KGHSH; CDR2 reads LQKENI. Trimming took 2 bases from V and 5 from J, leaving 18 bases between them.